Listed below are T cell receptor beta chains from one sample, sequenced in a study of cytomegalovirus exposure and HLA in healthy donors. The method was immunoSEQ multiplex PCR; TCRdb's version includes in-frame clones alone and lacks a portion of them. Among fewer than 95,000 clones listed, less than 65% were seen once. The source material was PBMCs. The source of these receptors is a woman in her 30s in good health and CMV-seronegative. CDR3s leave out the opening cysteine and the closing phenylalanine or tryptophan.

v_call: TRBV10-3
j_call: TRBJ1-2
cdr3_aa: AISEGVLRRANYGYT

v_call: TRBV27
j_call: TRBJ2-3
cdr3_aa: ASSSLQGIGTDTQY

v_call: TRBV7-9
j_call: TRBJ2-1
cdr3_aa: ASSSSYGEQF

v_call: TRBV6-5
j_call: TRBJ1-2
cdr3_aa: ASSQGHYGYT

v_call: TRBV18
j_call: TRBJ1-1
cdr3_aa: ASSPPIGSPEAF

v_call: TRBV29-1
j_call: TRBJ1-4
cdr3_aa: SVGTGGNEKLF

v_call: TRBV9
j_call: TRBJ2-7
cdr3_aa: ASSVAIGQSYEQY

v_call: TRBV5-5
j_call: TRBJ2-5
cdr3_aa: ASSLGRMADQETQY

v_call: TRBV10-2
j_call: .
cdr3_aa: ASSAQGGTYEQY

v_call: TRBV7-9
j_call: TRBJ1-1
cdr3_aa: ASSLDIMNTEAF

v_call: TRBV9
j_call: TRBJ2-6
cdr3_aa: ASSVAAGSSGANVLT

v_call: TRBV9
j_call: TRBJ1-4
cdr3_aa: ASTRGATNEKLF

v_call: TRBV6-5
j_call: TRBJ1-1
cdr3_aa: ASRSLNTEAF

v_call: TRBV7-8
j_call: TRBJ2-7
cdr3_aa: ASSSDRASYEQY

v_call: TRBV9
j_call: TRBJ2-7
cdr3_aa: ASSVASGSHEQY

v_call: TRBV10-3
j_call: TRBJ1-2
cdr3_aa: ATLLDSADGYT

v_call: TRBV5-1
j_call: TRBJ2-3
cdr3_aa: ASSLAGWTTDTQY

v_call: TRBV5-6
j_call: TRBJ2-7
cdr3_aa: ASSLGGRWEQY

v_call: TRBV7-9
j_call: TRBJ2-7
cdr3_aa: ASSSSRTGSYEQY

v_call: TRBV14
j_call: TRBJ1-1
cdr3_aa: ASSQGRDSKAF

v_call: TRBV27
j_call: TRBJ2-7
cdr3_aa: ASSLSGRAGEQY

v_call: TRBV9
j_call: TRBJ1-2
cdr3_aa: ASSVGDRGSSGYT

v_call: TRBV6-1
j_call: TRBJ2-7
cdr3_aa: ASSEERGSYEQY

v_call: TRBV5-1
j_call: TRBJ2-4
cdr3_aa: ASSLRTGGIQY

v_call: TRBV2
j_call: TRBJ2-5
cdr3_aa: ASSDPVSIETQY

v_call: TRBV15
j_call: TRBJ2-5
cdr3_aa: ATSSNAQGTQY

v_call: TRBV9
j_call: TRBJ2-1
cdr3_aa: ASTLLASSYNEQF

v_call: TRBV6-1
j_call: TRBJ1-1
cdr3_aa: ASRDRENTEAF

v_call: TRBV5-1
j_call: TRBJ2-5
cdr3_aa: ASSLGTEQETQY

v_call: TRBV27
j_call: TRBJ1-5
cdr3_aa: ASSSRVSHQPQH

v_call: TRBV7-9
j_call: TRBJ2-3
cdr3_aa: ASSLGGRGWDPQY

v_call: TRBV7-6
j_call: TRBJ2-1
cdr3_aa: ASSLAGGRGNEQF

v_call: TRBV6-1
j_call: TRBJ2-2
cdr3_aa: ASSADRVSGELF

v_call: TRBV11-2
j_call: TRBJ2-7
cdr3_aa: ASSRRAYEQY

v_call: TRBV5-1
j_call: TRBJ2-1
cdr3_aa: ASSWGLAGVNEQF

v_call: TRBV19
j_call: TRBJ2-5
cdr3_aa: ASSIGGTGETQY

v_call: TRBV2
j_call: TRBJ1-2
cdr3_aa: ASRAQRVPPGYT

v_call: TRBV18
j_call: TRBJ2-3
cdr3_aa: ASSSLAGEADTQY

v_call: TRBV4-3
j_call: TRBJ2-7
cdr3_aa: ASSQETSGVYEQY

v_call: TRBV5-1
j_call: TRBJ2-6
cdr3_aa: ASSSTVNFISGANVLT

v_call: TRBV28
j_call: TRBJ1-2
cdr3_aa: ASSSGTGNYGYT

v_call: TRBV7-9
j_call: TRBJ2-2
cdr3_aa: ASSFRGNTGELF

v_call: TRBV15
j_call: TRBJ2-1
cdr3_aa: ATSRAPAGANEQF

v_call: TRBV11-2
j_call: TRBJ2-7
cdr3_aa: ASSLQRQGGVYEQY

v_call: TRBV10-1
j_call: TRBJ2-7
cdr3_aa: ASKVSMTTGCHEQY

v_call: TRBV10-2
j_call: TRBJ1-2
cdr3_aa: ASSESSTGTGGLT

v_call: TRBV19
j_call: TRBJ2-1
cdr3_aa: ASSRSGGALDEQF

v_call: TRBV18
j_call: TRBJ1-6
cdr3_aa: ASSPGTGGNSPLH

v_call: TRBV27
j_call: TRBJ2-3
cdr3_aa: ASHKRLGTQY

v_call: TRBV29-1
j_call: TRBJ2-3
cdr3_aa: SGAGWDTQY

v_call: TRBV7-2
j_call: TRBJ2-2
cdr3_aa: ASSLAGAVGELF

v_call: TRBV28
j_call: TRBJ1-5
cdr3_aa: ASSNAGGGQPQH

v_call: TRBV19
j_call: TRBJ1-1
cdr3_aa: ASSTDRVVGEAF

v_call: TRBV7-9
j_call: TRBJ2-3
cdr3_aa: ASSRGNSGSTDTQY

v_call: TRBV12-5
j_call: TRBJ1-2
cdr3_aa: ASGLVTLYGYT

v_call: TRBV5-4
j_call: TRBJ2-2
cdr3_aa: ASRSRVGGNTGELF

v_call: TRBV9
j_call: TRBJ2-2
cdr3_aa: ASSFRVAGGNTGELF